One sample yielded the 26 T cell receptor beta chains listed below, sequenced in a study of CD8+CD57+ T cells in acquired aplastic anemia. Template material for TCR beta VDJ and CDR3 profiling consisted of genomic DNA. From the reads, TCRdb called clonotypes with MiXCR, one entry per CDR3 protein. The table has 300,000 or so distinct CDR3 sequences, about 50% seen once; the top ten hold approximately 1.2%. Patients included in sequencing had previously demonstrated CD8+CD57+ cell expansion by flow cytometry. The source material was sorted CD4+, CD8+, or CD8+CD57+ T cells (not recorded which) from PBMCs. The receptor source for this set is a human donor with aplastic anemia.

V and J are TRBV9 and TRBJ2-7; D is perhaps TRBD2 (5 bases). Trimming took off 3 bases at V and 2 bases at J, with 18 bases between the two ends. The germline V gene encodes CDR1 SGDLS and CDR2 YYNGEE. This CDR3 is 16 amino acids long. In DNA, the CDR3 is TGTGCCAGCAGCGACATCATCTCTAGCTCCCCCTACGAGCAGTACTTC. Amino acid sequence: CASSDIISSSPYEQYF.

V is TRBV20-1 and J is TRBJ2-3; D is possibly TRBD2 (6 bases). CDR1 and CDR2 (germline): DFQATT, SNEGSKA (reference sequence). Trimming shortened V by 0 bases and J by 0 bases, and 13 bases separated the two germline ends. CDR3 length equals 16 residues. CDR3 residues: CSAREGGEPSTDTQYF. CDR3 in DNA: TGCAGTGCTAGAGAGGGAGGAGAGCCTAGCACAGATACGCAGTATTTT.

The chain carries TRBV9 and TRBJ2-5; D not resolved. Germline CDR1 SGDLS, CDR2 YYNGEE. V lost 0 bases, J lost 5 bases, and 8 bases lay in between. The CDR3 is made up of 13 amino acids. The CDR3 bases are TGTGCCAGCAGCGTAGCCGGGTGGGAGACCCAGTACTTC. Protein: CASSVAGWETQYF. Full variable domain (outside the CDR3, taken from reference TRBV9 and TRBJ2-5): DSGVTQTPKHLITATGQRVTLRCSPRSGDLSVYWYQQSLDQGLQFLIQYYNGEERAKGNILERFSAQQFPDLHSELNLSSLELGDSALYFCASSVAGWETQYFGPGTRLLVL.

The chain combines TRBV19 with TRBJ1-1; 12 bases are a match to TRBD1. There are 13 residues in the CDR3. Germline V gives CDR1 LNHDA, CDR2 SQIVND (reference sequence). Trimming cost V 9 bases and J 4 bases; bases outside gene matches: 3. The DNA for the CDR3 is TGTGCCAGCAAGGGACAGGGGGCCACTGAAGCTTTCTTT. It codes for CASKGQGATEAFF.

The rearrangement links TRBV20-1 to TRBJ2-7; TRBD2 aligns across 10 bases. Germline-derived CDR1 and CDR2 are DFQATT and SNEGSKA (reference sequence). The CDR3 spans 16 residues. After removal of 0 bases from V and 0 bases from J, the junction contained 5 bases not matched to a gene. The CDR3 DNA is TGCAGTGCTAGAGATACACTAGCGGGAAGCTCCTACGAGCAGTACTTC. It codes for CSARDTLAGSSYEQYF.

The chain recombines TRBV20-1 with TRBJ2-6; D is unclear. Trimming left V 6 bases short and J 3 bases short, with 6 bases between. CDR3 length: 12 amino acids. Per germline, CDR1 DFQATT and CDR2 SNEGSKA (reference sequence). The CDR3 DNA sequence: TGCAGTGCGCACAGTGGGGCCAACGTCCTGACTTTC. Amino acids: CSAHSGANVLTF.

Concerning this clonotype itself: A much more abundant neighbour one base away suggests this may be a read error. The chain links TRBV5-4 to TRBJ2-4, with TRBD2 matching 9 bases. The germline V gene encodes CDR1 SGHNT and CDR2 YYREEE (reference sequence). V gave up 4 bases and J gave up 8 bases; unmatched junction bases: 16. This CDR3 contains 17 residues. CDR3: CASSGVSGGNPGYIQYF. The CDR3, as DNA: TGTGCCAGCAGCGGGGTTAGCGGGGGAAACCCCGGGTACATTCAGTACTTC.

The chain employs TRBV18 and TRBJ2-7; no clear D gene. CDR3 length: 12 residues. The germline V and J ends were trimmed by 4 bases and 4 bases, with 8 bases remaining between them. CDR1 and CDR2 (germline): KGHSH, LQKENI. CDR3 coding DNA: TGTGCCAGCTCACGACCTTCTTACGAGCAGTACTTC. Protein product: CASSRPSYEQYF. The whole variable domain, remainder taken from reference TRBV18 and TRBJ2-7, is NAGVMQNPRHLVRRRGQEARLRCSPMKGHSHVYWYRQLPEEGLKFMVYLQKENIIDESGMPKERFSAEFPKEGPSILRIQQVVRGDSAAYFCASSRPSYEQYFGPGTRLTVT.

This clonotype appeared a single time. The DNA of the CDR3 is TGTGCCACCAGCAAGGACAGGCCTCAATTAAATGAGCAGTTCTTC. It is translated as CATSKDRPQLNEQFF. The chain uses TRBV15 and TRBJ2-1; 7 bases map to TRBD1. The CDR3 covers 15 residues. From germline, CDR1 is LNHNV and CDR2 YYDKDF (reference sequence). Trimming took 4 bases from V and 7 from J; bases not matched to a gene: 10.

The chain combines TRBV5-6 with TRBJ1-1; the match to TRBD1 covers 9 bases. Germline CDR1 and CDR2: SGHDT and YYEEEE. V gave up 3 bases and J gave up 2 bases; unmatched junction bases: 8. This CDR3 is 16 amino acids long. CDR3 loop: CASSSTGGGGNTEAFF. As DNA, the CDR3 is TGTGCCAGCAGCTCTACAGGGGGCGGTGGAAACACTGAAGCTTTCTTT.

This clonotype came up a few times. The J gene is TRBJ2-1, the V gene TRBV25-1; weak D call: TRBD2 (5 bases). V lost 10 bases and J lost 0, with 13 bases in between. CDR1 and CDR2 (germline): MGHDK, SYGVNS. This CDR3 region has 14 residues. CDR3 protein: CATTAAGSYNEQFF. CDR3 sequence (DNA): TGTGCCACCACAGCGGCAGGCTCCTACAATGAGCAGTTCTTC.

This clonotype showed up many times. This may arise from a read error, as a much more abundant clone is one base away. The rearrangement joins TRBV20-1 to TRBJ2-3; D gene unclear. Germline V gene lookup returns CDR1 DFQATT and CDR2 SNEGSKA (reference sequence). The CDR3 length is 12 residues. Trimming cost V 0 bases and J 8 bases, with 9 bases left between them. The CDR3 DNA sequence: TGCAGTGCTAGAGATCAGCAAGGTACGCAGTATTTT. Its protein product is CSARDQQGTQYF.

This clonotype was recorded many times. The rearrangement links TRBV24-1 to TRBJ2-1; 7 nucleotides agree with TRBD2. From germline, CDR1 is KGHDR and CDR2 SFDVKD. V shed 1 base and J 0 bases; nucleotides not matched to a gene: 11. The CDR3 loop spans 19 amino acids. The CDR3 sequence is CATSDLGYASGSSYNEQFF. Written as DNA, the CDR3 is TGTGCCACCAGTGATTTAGGGTATGCTAGCGGTAGCTCCTACAATGAGCAGTTCTTC.

The sample holds one count of this clonotype. The gene calls are TRBV24-1 and TRBJ1-2; 10 bases match TRBD1. Trimming removed 5 bases from V and 6 bases from J; junction bases left unmatched: 2. The CDR3 consists of 13 residues. Per germline, CDR1 KGHDR and CDR2 SFDVKD. The CDR3 DNA reads as TGTGCCACCAGTGCAGGACAGGGGGATGGCTACACCTTC. Its protein is CATSAGQGDGYTF.

This clonotype was observed a few times. V and J are TRBV5-5 and TRBJ2-7; TRBD1 or TRBD2 may be the D gene (5 bases each). Deletions cut 0 bases from V and 0 bases from J, with 7 bases between. CDR1 and CDR2 (germline): SGHKS, YYEKEE (reference sequence). This CDR3 contains 14 residues. CDR3 sequence (DNA): TGTGCCAGCAGCTTGGGGGGGACCTCCTACGAGCAGTACTTC. Translation gives CASSLGGTSYEQYF.

About this clonotype itself: Germline and junction disagree at one end, which may indicate a read error. The V call is TRBV20-1, the J call TRBJ2-1; 7 nucleotides line up with TRBD2. CDR1 and CDR2 (germline): DFQATT, SNEGSKA (reference sequence). This CDR3 has 14 amino acids. In DNA form, the CDR3 reads TGCAGTGCTCGGTGGGGGGGACCGTACAGTGAGCAGTTCTTC. As protein: CSARWGGPYSEQFF.

This clonotype was recorded only once. The V gene is TRBV7-8, the J gene TRBJ1-1; no definite D call. CDR1 SGHVS and CDR2 FQNEAQ come from the germline V gene. The germline V and J ends were trimmed by 5 bases and 2 bases, with 12 bases remaining between them. The CDR3 totals 14 residues. CDR3 bases: TGTGCCAGCAGCAACTACGAGCTAAACACTGAAGCTTTCTTT. It yields the protein CASSNYELNTEAFF.

V and J are TRBV7-9 and TRBJ2-1, with a possible D match to TRBD1 (5 bases). V lost 8 bases and J 9 bases, leaving 8 bases between the germline ends. The CDR3 has 10 amino acids. From germline, CDR1 is SEHNR and CDR2 FQNEAQ (reference sequence). CDR3 protein: CASQGGEQFF. The CDR3 coding sequence is TGTGCCAGCCAGGGTGGTGAGCAGTTCTTC. Full variable domain (missing parts from reference TRBV7-9 and TRBJ2-1): DTGVSQNPRHKITKRGQNVTFRCDPISEHNRLYWYRQTLGQGPEFLTYFQNEAQLEKSRLLSDRFSAERPKGSFSTLEIQRTEQGDSAMYLCASQGGEQFFGPGTRLTVL.

The chain carries TRBV7-2 and TRBJ1-2, with D maybe TRBD1 (5 bases). The V gene's germline CDR1 is SGHTA and CDR2 FQGNSA. This CDR3 is built from 14 residues. The V and J ends lost 3 bases and 3 bases respectively, with 11 bases between them. The CDR3: CASSFQGRHYGYTF. In nucleotides, the CDR3 is TGTGCCAGCAGCTTTCAGGGACGGCACTATGGCTACACCTTC.

This clonotype was observed a few times. The genes are TRBV2 and TRBJ2-5, with D tentatively TRBD2 (6 bases). The V gene lost 4 bases and the J gene lost 5 bases, with 14 bases spanning the gap. Germline loops: CDR1 SNHLY, CDR2 FYNNEI. This CDR3 is built from 14 residues. The CDR3 DNA sequence: TGTGCCAGCAGTGGGGTTTCTGGAGGGGAGACCCAGTACTTC. Encoded protein: CASSGVSGGETQYF.

The V call is TRBV7-3, the J call TRBJ2-5; D gene ambiguous. The germline gives CDR1 SGHTA, CDR2 FQGTGA. The CDR3 has 15 residues. The germline V and J ends were trimmed by 6 bases and 2 bases, with 16 bases remaining between them. CDR3 protein: CASSYSSWLQETQYF. DNA of the CDR3: TGTGCCAGCAGTTACTCGAGCTGGCTACAAGAGACCCAGTACTTC.

The J gene is TRBJ2-2, the V gene TRBV5-1, with a tentative D call TRBD2 (5 bases). CDR3 length: 12 residues. Trimming stripped 3 bases from V and 8 bases from J, with 8 bases between. The germline gives CDR1 SGHRS, CDR2 YFSETQ. The CDR3 reads CASSYLAGELFF. DNA for the CDR3: TGCGCCAGCAGCTACTTAGCGGGGGAGCTGTTTTTT.

This clonotype was recorded at least ten times. This chain links TRBV2 with TRBJ2-5; TRBD1 or TRBD2 may be the D gene (6 bases each). V was trimmed by 7 bases and J by 5 bases, leaving 14 bases between them. The CDR3 runs 13 residues. Germline-derived CDR1 and CDR2 are SNHLY and FYNNEI. In nucleotides, the CDR3 is TGTGCCAGCATGCGGGACACTGGGGAGACCCAGTACTTC. Residues: CASMRDTGETQYF.

This clonotype showed up just a few times. The V call is TRBV4-1, the J call TRBJ1-2; 10 bases map to TRBD1. Germline CDR1 reads MGHRA; CDR2 reads YSYEKL. V dropped 2 bases and J dropped 8; count of bases not matched to a gene: 5. This CDR3 has 14 residues. DNA of the CDR3: TGCGCCAGCAGCCAACCGACAGGGGGCGAGGGCTACACCTTC. Amino acid sequence: CASSQPTGGEGYTF.

CDR3 coding DNA: TGTGCCAGCAGCTTAGTCGGTCTAGCGCAGTACGAGCAGTACTTC. It specifies CASSLVGLAQYEQYF. The chain combines TRBV7-8 with TRBJ2-7; TRBD2 is a possible D gene (6 bases). V was clipped by 1 base and J by 4 bases, with 14 bases between them. Germline CDR1 is SGHVS and CDR2 is FQNEAQ. The CDR3 consists of 15 residues.

The chain combines TRBV29-1 with TRBJ1-1; a weak D match, TRBD1 (6 bases). V shed 4 bases and J shed 3 bases, with 15 bases lying between them. Germline CDR1 and CDR2: SQVTM and ANQGSEA. The CDR3 totals 14 residues. CDR3 amino acids: CSVGGLGRDTEAFF. The CDR3 region has the DNA TGCAGCGTTGGGGGGCTGGGGCGCGACACTGAAGCTTTCTTT. The full variable domain, completed using reference TRBV29-1 and TRBJ1-1, is SAVISQKPSRDICQRGTSLTIQCQVDSQVTMMFWYRQQPGQSLTLIATANQGSEATYESGFVIDKFPISRPNLTFSTLTVSNMSPEDSSIYLCSVGGLGRDTEAFFGQGTRLTVV.